This is a list of T cell receptor beta chains from one sample in a study of beta chain features in type 1 diabetes. Libraries were prepared by immunoSEQ multiplex PCR; TCRdb keeps only in-frame clonotypes and omits some of them. This table has about 160,000 clones, roughly 59% appearing once. The source material was naive CD4+ T cells from blood. The receptors were gathered from a man aged 25-40 years with type 1 diabetes. The CDR3 runs from the conserved cysteine through the conserved F or W. A D gene is named only where the DNA matches it firmly. Only some rows state a clone size, as once, few, many or a class for expanded clones.

>TRBV29-1|TRBJ2-5|-|-
CSASTETQYF
TGCAGCGCCTCGACAGAGACCCAGTACTTC
>TRBV29-1|TRBJ1-2|-|-
CSATRAGNYGYTF
TGCAGCGCCACCAGGGCAGGGAACTATGGCTACACCTTC
>TRBV4-3|TRBJ2-1|-|TRBD2
CASSQETGGQVF
TGCGCCAGCAGCCAAGAGACGGGGGGGCAGGTCTTC
>TRBV10-3|TRBJ1-2|-|TRBD1
CAITEQGQALRGYTF
TGTGCCATCACTGAGCAGGGACAGGCGCTTCGCGGCTACACCTTC
>TRBV9|TRBJ2-3|once|-
CASSVEGDAVFDTQYF
TGTGCCAGCAGCGTAGAAGGGGACGCGGTGTTTGATACGCAGTATTTT
>TRBV27|TRBJ1-5|-|TRBD1
CASSLFGDRNNQPQHF
TGTGCCAGCAGTTTATTCGGGGACAGGAACAATCAGCCCCAGCATTTT
>TRBV2|TRBJ2-3|-|-
CASSDSGTDTQYF
TGTGCCAGCAGTGACTCAGGGACAGATACGCAGTATTTT
>TRBV30|TRBJ1-6|few|TRBD1
CAWSVVQGQGPSDSPLHF
TGTGCCTGGAGTGTAGTTCAGGGACAGGGCCCTTCGGATTCACCCCTCCACTTT
>TRBV30|TRBJ2-5|-|-
CAWSPAPRQETQYF
TGTGCCTGGAGCCCGGCCCCCAGGCAAGAGACCCAGTACTTC
>TRBV10-3|TRBJ2-5|few|-
CAISSRVEETQYF
TGTGCCATCAGCAGCAGGGTCGAAGAGACCCAGTACTTC
>TRBV11-2|TRBJ2-1|-|-
CAAGSQNYNEQFF
TGTGCCGCAGGGTCCCAAAACTACAATGAGCAGTTCTTC
>TRBV11-2|TRBJ2-3|-|-
CASSFGRGADTQYF
TGTGCCAGCAGCTTCGGGCGGGGAGCAGATACGCAGTATTTT
>TRBV28|TRBJ1-2|-|-
CASSLRFYGYTF
TGTGCCAGCAGTTTACGGTTTTATGGCTACACCTTC
>TRBV4-1|TRBJ2-1|once|TRBD2
CASSQPGLAGGPSSYNEQFF
TGCGCCAGCAGCCAACCGGGACTAGCGGGGGGACCAAGCTCCTACAATGAGCAGTTCTTC
>TRBV29-1|TRBJ2-1|-|-
CSVENDEQFF
TGCAGCGTTGAAAACGATGAGCAGTTCTTC
>TRBV11-3|TRBJ2-3|-|-
CASSLGGRDTQYF
TGTGCCAGCAGCTTGGGGGGTAGAGATACGCAGTATTTT
>TRBV9|TRBJ1-4|-|-
CASSVEDSYNEKLFF
TGTGCCAGCAGCGTAGAGGACAGCTATAATGAAAAACTGTTTTTT
>TRBV7-2|TRBJ1-1|-|-
CASSLTNGDTEAFF
TGTGCCAGCAGCTTAACGAACGGGGACACTGAAGCTTTCTTT
>TRBV4-3|TRBJ2-5|-|-
CASSQDLRQETQYF
TGCGCCAGCAGCCAAGATCTAAGACAGGAGACCCAGTACTTC
>TRBV27|TRBJ1-2|-|-
CASSLKPGHYGYTF
TGTGCCAGCAGTTTAAAACCAGGCCACTATGGCTACACCTTC
>TRBV7-9|TRBJ1-5|-|-
CASSLGGNSNQPQHF
TGTGCCAGCAGCTTAGGGGGAAATAGCAATCAGCCCCAGCATTTT
>TRBV29-1|TRBJ1-2|-|-
CSGSDRSGGGYTF
TGCAGCGGATCAGACCGGTCGGGTGGTGGCTACACCTTC
>TRBV27|TRBJ2-7|-|TRBD1
CASSLRQGQGAYEQYF
TGTGCCAGCAGTTTAAGACAGGGACAGGGAGCCTACGAGCAGTACTTC
>TRBV5-1|TRBJ2-3|-|TRBD1
CASSRDRVADTQYF
TGCGCCAGCAGCCGGGACAGGGTAGCAGATACGCAGTATTTT
>TRBV9|TRBJ2-3|-|-
CASSQLQGGDTQYF
TGTGCCAGCAGCCAATTACAAGGAGGAGATACGCAGTATTTT
>TRBV29-1|TRBJ1-4|few|-
CSVGGNPDEKLFF
TGCAGCGTTGGGGGGAACCCGGATGAAAAACTGTTTTTT
>TRBV7-2|TRBJ1-6|-|TRBD1
CASSPGQGYSPLHF
TGTGCCAGCAGCCCAGGACAGGGGTATTCACCCCTCCACTTT
>TRBV19|TRBJ2-5|-|TRBD1
CASSTSGTAQETQYF
TGTGCCAGTAGTACCTCCGGGACAGCGCAAGAGACCCAGTACTTC
>TRBV10-3|TRBJ2-4|-|-
CAISDESKNIQYF
TGTGCCATCAGTGACGAGTCCAAAAACATTCAGTACTTC
>TRBV18|TRBJ2-5|once|-
CASSPPGTGETQYF
TGTGCCAGCTCACCACCCGGCACAGGAGAGACCCAGTACTTC
>TRBV7-9|TRBJ2-7|-|-
CASSLAVQFYEQYF
TGTGCCAGCAGCTTAGCGGTTCAATTCTACGAGCAGTACTTC
>TRBV19|TRBJ2-1|-|-
CASTMGNEQFF
TGTGCCAGCACCATGGGGAATGAGCAGTTCTTC
>TRBV25-1|TRBJ2-3|-|-
CASSGLVYEYF
TGTGCCAGCAGTGGATTGGTGTACGAGTATTTT
>TRBV5-1|TRBJ1-6|few|-
CASSFGVTNSPLHF
TGCGCCAGCAGCTTTGGAGTGACTAATTCACCCCTCCACTTT
>TRBV2|TRBJ1-2|-|-
CASSREDERGYTF
TGTGCCAGCTCCAGGGAGGATGAGAGGGGCTACACCTTC
>TRBV7-9|TRBJ1-1|-|-
CASSLTGGVNTEAFF
TGTGCCAGCAGCTTAACAGGAGGGGTGAACACTGAAGCTTTCTTT
>TRBV7-9|TRBJ2-3|-|TRBD1
CASSLVGQGPDTQYF
TGTGCCAGCAGCTTAGTGGGACAGGGCCCAGATACGCAGTATTTT
>TRBV2|TRBJ2-1|few|-
CASSDDNEQFF
TGTGCCAGCAGTGACGATAATGAGCAGTTCTTC
>TRBV30|TRBJ2-5|-|-
CAWSLGETQYF
TGTGCCTGGAGTCTAGGGGAGACCCAGTACTTC
>TRBV7-2|TRBJ2-7|-|-
CASSERPSSTHSDEQYF
TGTGCCAGCAGCGAAAGACCGAGCTCGACCCATTCGGACGAGCAGTACTTC
>TRBV4-1|TRBJ2-6|-|-
CASSQDQGSGANVLTF
TGCGCCAGCAGCCAAGATCAGGGCTCTGGGGCCAACGTCCTGACTTTC
>TRBV23-1|TRBJ2-1|few|-
CASSHPDPGRGNEQFF
TGCGCCAGCAGTCATCCGGACCCCGGTCGGGGCAATGAGCAGTTCTTC
>TRBV14|TRBJ2-2|once|-
CASSLTGTYTGELFF
TGTGCCAGCAGCTTGACAGGGACTTACACCGGGGAGCTGTTTTTT
>TRBV4-3|TRBJ2-3|-|TRBD2
CASSQGLGTDTQYF
TGCGCCAGCAGCCAGGGACTAGGCACAGATACGCAGTATTTT
>TRBV29-1|TRBJ2-1|few|-
CSVAGRFNEQFF
TGCAGCGTTGCGGGCAGGTTCAATGAGCAGTTCTTC
>TRBV29-1|TRBJ1-6|-|-
CSVANLTGGNSPLHF
TGCAGCGTGGCAAACCTGACAGGCGGGAATTCACCCCTCCACTTT
>TRBV30|TRBJ2-5|-|-
CAWNAGEETQYF
TGTGCCTGGAATGCAGGGGAAGAGACCCAGTACTTC
>TRBV7-8|TRBJ2-7|-|TRBD1
CASSLGDSSYEQYF
TGTGCCAGCAGCCTCGGGGACAGCTCCTACGAGCAGTACTTC
>TRBV7-9|TRBJ2-4|-|TRBD2
CASSSTTSGGNIQYF
TGTGCCAGCAGCTCTACGACTAGCGGGGGAAACATTCAGTACTTC
>TRBV7-9|TRBJ2-1|once|TRBD2
CASSWTSGYVNNEQFF
TGTGCCAGCAGCTGGACTAGCGGGTATGTGAACAATGAGCAGTTCTTC
>TRBV29-1|TRBJ1-2|few|-
CSVEGGGSYGYTF
TGCAGCGTTGAAGGGGGCGGGAGCTATGGCTACACCTTC
>TRBV9|TRBJ2-1|-|-
CASSVVQYEQFF
TGTGCCAGCAGCGTAGTACAGTATGAGCAGTTCTTC
>TRBV7-2|TRBJ2-3|few|-
CASSRVATDTQYF
TGTGCCAGCAGCCGGGTCGCCACAGATACGCAGTATTTT
>TRBV6-5|TRBJ1-6|-|TRBD1
CASSYWTGVRSPLHF
TGTGCCAGCAGTTACTGGACAGGGGTAAGGTCACCCCTCCACTTT
>TRBV29-1|TRBJ2-7|few|TRBD1
CSVDGTDYEQYF
TGCAGCGTTGATGGGACAGACTACGAGCAGTACTTC